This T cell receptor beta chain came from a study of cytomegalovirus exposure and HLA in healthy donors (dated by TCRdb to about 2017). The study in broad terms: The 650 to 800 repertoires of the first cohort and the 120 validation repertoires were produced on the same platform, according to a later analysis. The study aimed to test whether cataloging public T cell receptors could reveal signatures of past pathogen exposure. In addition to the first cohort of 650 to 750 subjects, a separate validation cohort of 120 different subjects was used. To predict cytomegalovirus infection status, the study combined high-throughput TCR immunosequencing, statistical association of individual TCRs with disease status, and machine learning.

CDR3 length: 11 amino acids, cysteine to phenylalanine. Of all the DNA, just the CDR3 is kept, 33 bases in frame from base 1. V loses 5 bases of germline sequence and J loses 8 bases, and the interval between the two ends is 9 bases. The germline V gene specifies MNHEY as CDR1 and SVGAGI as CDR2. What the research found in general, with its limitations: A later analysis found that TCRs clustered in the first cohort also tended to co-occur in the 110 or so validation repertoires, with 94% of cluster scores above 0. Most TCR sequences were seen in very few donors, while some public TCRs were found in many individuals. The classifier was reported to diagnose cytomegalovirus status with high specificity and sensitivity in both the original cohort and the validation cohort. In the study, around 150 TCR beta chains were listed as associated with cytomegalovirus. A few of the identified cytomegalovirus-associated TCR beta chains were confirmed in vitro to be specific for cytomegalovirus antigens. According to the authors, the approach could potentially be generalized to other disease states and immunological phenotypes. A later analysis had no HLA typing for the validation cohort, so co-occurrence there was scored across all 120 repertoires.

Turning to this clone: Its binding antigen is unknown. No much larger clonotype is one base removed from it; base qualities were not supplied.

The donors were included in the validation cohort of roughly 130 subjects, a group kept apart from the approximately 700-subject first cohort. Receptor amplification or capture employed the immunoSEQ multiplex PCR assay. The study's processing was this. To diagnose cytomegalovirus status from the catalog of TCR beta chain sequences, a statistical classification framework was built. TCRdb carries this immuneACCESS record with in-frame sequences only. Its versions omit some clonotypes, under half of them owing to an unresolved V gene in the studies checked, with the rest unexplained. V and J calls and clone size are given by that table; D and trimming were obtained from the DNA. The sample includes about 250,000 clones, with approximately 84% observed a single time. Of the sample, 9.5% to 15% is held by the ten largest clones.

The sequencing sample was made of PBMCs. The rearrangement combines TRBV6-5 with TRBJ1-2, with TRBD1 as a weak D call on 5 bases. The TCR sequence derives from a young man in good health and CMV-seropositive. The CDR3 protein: CASSLRQGYTF. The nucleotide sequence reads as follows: TGTGCCAGCAGTCTCCGACAGGGCTACACCTTC.